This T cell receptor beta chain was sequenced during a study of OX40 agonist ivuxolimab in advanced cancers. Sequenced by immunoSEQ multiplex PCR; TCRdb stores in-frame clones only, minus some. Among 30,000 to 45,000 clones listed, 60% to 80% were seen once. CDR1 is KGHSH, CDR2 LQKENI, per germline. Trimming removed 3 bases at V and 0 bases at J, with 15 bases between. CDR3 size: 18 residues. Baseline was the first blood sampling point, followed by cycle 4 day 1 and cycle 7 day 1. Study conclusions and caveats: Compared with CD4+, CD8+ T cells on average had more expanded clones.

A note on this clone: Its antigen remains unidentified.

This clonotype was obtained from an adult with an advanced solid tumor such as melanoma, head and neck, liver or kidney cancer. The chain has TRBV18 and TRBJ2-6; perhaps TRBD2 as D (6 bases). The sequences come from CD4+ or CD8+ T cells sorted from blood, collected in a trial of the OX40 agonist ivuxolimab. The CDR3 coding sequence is TGTGCCAGCTCACCGGAGATAGCGGCTCACTCTGGGGCCAACGTCCTGACTTTC. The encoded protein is CASSPEIAAHSGANVLTF.